Below, 20 T cell receptor beta chains from the same sample are listed, as sequenced in a study of T cells after yellow fever vaccination. TCRdb called the 5' RACE reads again in MiXCR, with one record for every CDR3 protein. The top ten clones hold approximately 3.5% of a sample with some 300,000 distinct CDR3 sequences, under 9% of them seen once. The material was CD4+ T cells sorted from PBMCs, obtained 5 days after the yellow fever booster vaccination. Receptors originate from a man younger than 35 who received the YFV17D yellow fever vaccine.

This clonotype was detected ten times or more. The chain links TRBV2 to TRBJ2-5; 7 bases match TRBD2. Germline trimming cut 8 bases from V and 2 bases from J; bases unmatched to any gene: 5. The CDR3 is 13 residues long. Germline assignment: CDR1 SNHLY and CDR2 FYNNEI. This chain's CDR3 is CASLRGSQETQYF. The CDR3 coding sequence is TGTGCCAGCTTGCGGGGGTCACAAGAGACCCAGTACTTC.

This clonotype was recorded a few times. The V gene is TRBV7-9, the J gene TRBJ1-3, with no clear D. The CDR3 covers 15 residues. Germline lookup yields CDR1 SEHNR and CDR2 FQNEAQ (reference sequence). Trimming cost V 4 bases and J 0 bases, with 10 bases left between them. CDR3 loop: CASSSRARSGNTIYF. In nucleotides, the CDR3 is TGTGCCAGCAGCTCCCGGGCCCGCTCTGGAAACACCATATATTTT.

This clonotype was seen a handful of times. The V call is TRBV6-6, the J call TRBJ2-7; D might be TRBD1 or TRBD2, each matching 6 bases. Trimming shortened V by 4 bases and J by 5 bases, and 12 bases separated the two germline ends. The CDR3 extends over 13 amino acids. Germline lookup yields CDR1 MNHNY and CDR2 SVGAGI (reference sequence). The CDR3 loop is CASSSPGGNEQYV. CDR3 sequence (DNA): TGTGCCAGCAGTTCCCCCGGGGGCAACGAGCAGTACGTC.

This chain joins TRBV12-3 or TRBV12-4 and TRBJ1-2; D call uncertain. Between the trimmed V and J ends, which lost 1 base and 5 bases, there was a span of 14 bases. The length of the CDR3 is 15 residues. The CDR3 sequence: CASSLGRVSRYGYTF. The CDR3 DNA is TGTGCCAGCAGTTTAGGGAGGGTTTCACGGTATGGCTACACCTTC.

This clonotype has a handful of counts. The rearrangement joins TRBV5-5 to TRBJ1-1; TRBD1 might be the D (5 bases). V dropped 1 base and J dropped 4 bases, with 8 bases sitting between them. The CDR3 extends over 13 amino acids. Germline V gives CDR1 SGHKS, CDR2 YYEKEE (reference sequence). In DNA, the CDR3 is TGTGCCAGCAGCTTGAGGGGCACCACTGAAGCTTTCTTT. Its protein product is CASSLRGTTEAFF.

This clonotype was seen repeatedly, ten times or more. The chain is built from TRBV11-2 and TRBJ2-3, with TRBD2 identical over 8 bases. Losses at the gene ends were 5 bases for V and 4 bases for J; bases not matched to a gene: 8. Germline CDR1 is SGHAT and CDR2 is FQNNGV. The CDR3 consists of 15 residues. The chain's CDR3 is CASSLSGLDSDTQYF. CDR3 DNA: TGTGCCAGCAGCCTCTCGGGACTAGATTCAGATACGCAGTATTTT.

The chain combines TRBV28 with TRBJ1-2, with 9 positions matching TRBD1. Germline V gene data show CDR1 as MDHEN and CDR2 as SYDVKM. V shed 6 bases, J shed 2 bases, and the junction held 7 bases outside the gene matches. The length of the CDR3 is 15 residues. The CDR3: CASRSPGQGNYGYTF. CDR3 sequence (DNA): TGTGCCAGCAGATCCCCGGGACAGGGAAACTATGGCTACACCTTC.

This chain joins TRBV5-1 and TRBJ2-3; D ambiguous. V lost 3 bases to trimming and J lost 6 bases, with 14 bases between them. In germline, CDR1 is SGHRS, CDR2 YFSETQ. The CDR3 loop spans 14 amino acids. CDR3 in DNA: TGCGCCAGCAGCTCGGGCAGGTCCCGGGATACGCAGTATTTT. Its protein product is CASSSGRSRDTQYF.

This clonotype showed up many times. V usage is TRBV6-2 or TRBV6-3 and J usage is TRBJ2-2; D not resolved. V dropped 6 bases and J dropped 0 bases, with 8 bases sitting between them. The CDR3 totals 14 residues. Germline-derived CDR1 and CDR2 are MNHEY and SVGEGT. The CDR3 reads CASSVSTNTGELFF. CDR3 DNA: TGTGCCAGCAGCGTCAGTACGAACACCGGGGAGCTGTTTTTT.

V gene TRBV12-3 or TRBV12-4 combines with J gene TRBJ2-2; D is perhaps TRBD1 (6 bases). V lost 3 bases to trimming and J lost 4 bases, with 12 bases between them. CDR3 length: 15 residues. CDR3 in amino acids: CASSFKQGGTGELFF. CDR3 bases: TGTGCCAGCAGTTTTAAACAGGGCGGCACCGGGGAGCTGTTTTTT.

This clonotype was seen ten or more times. This chain connects TRBV20-1 to TRBJ2-1, with TRBD1 identical over 9 bases. J was trimmed by 9 bases and V by 0 bases; bases with no gene match: 6. In germline, CDR1 is DFQATT, CDR2 SNEGSKA (reference sequence). The CDR3 has 14 residues. CDR3 in DNA: TGCAGTGCTAGAGAGGGGACAGGGTACGGTGAGCAGTTCTTC. Protein: CSAREGTGYGEQFF.

This clonotype was detected ten times or more. This chain joins TRBV2 and TRBJ2-2; D gene unclear. The CDR3 runs to 14 residues. Per the germline V gene, CDR1 is SNHLY and CDR2 is FYNNEI. Trimming left V 7 bases short and J 4 bases short, with 13 bases between. The CDR3 DNA is TGTGCCAGCACCCCCGGGCGCGGCACCGGGGAGCTGTTTTTT. It is translated as CASTPGRGTGELFF. The full variable domain, its missing parts supplied by reference TRBV2 and TRBJ2-2, is EPEVTQTPSHQVTQMGQEVILRCVPISNHLYFYWYRQILGQKVEFLVSFYNNEISEKSEIFDDQFSVERPDGSNFTLKIRSTKLEDSAMYFCASTPGRGTGELFFGEGSRLTVL.

With respect to this clonotype: One end of the junction fails to match germline, which may point to a read error. The rearrangement links TRBV5-1 to TRBJ2-7; the D gene is possibly TRBD2 (6 bases). Germline V gene lookup returns CDR1 SGHRS and CDR2 YFSETQ. This CDR3 spans 15 amino acids. This CDR3 reads CTSSSAPGRPYEQYF. CDR3 bases: TGCACCAGCAGCTCGGCCCCGGGGAGGCCCTACGAGCAGTACTTC. Looking up the rest from reference TRBV5-1 and TRBJ2-7 gives the full variable domain: KAGVTQTPRYLIKTRGQQVTLSCSPISGHRSVSWYQQTPGQGLQFLFEYFSETQRNKGNFPGRFSGRQFSNSRSEMNVSTLELGDSALYLCTSSSAPGRPYEQYFGPGTRLTVT.

This clonotype was observed many times. V usage is TRBV9 and J usage is TRBJ2-2, with D hard to call. Germline CDR1 SGDLS, CDR2 YYNGEE. The CDR3 has 14 amino acids. Trimming removed 0 bases from V and 4 bases from J, with 7 bases in between. The CDR3 here is CASSVVPGTGELFF. The CDR3 region has the DNA TGTGCCAGCAGCGTAGTGCCCGGCACCGGGGAGCTGTTTTTT.

This clonotype was seen only a few times. Relative to the germline gene, one junction end is altered; a read error may explain this. V gene TRBV4-3 combines with J gene TRBJ2-1, with a weak D call TRBD1 (6 bases). This CDR3 is built from 13 residues. Germline V lookup: CDR1 LGHNA, CDR2 YSLEER. The chain's CDR3 is CASSQDPGTSLVF. DNA of the CDR3: TGCGCCAGCAGCCAAGATCCAGGGACATCCTTGGTCTTC.

This clonotype was observed many times. V is TRBV12-3 or TRBV12-4 and J is TRBJ2-2, with 9 bases that match TRBD1. This CDR3 has 15 residues. Trimming took 6 bases from V and 6 from J; bases not matched to a gene: 8. CDR3 sequence: CASSRDRAYAGELFF. CDR3 nucleotide sequence: TGTGCCAGCAGCAGGGACAGGGCGTATGCCGGGGAGCTGTTTTTT.

The table lists this clonotype with many counts. The CDR3 loop is CASSPRQDETQYF. CDR3 nucleotides: TGTGCCAGCTCACCAAGACAAGACGAGACCCAGTACTTC. V gene TRBV18 combines with J gene TRBJ2-5; no reliable D call. The CDR3 spans 13 residues. Looked up from germline, CDR1 is KGHSH and CDR2 is LQKENI. V was shortened by 2 bases and J by 5 bases, with 9 bases between the two germline ends.

This clonotype was detected only a few times. The rearrangement links TRBV12-3 or TRBV12-4 to TRBJ2-1; D unclear. This CDR3 is 12 amino acids long. With 6 bases removed from V and 10 bases from J, the gap between germline ends came to 13 bases. This chain's CDR3 is CASRIVAREQFF. Here the CDR3 DNA reads TGTGCCAGCAGAATCGTGGCACGGGAGCAGTTCTTC.

V is TRBV6-5 and J is TRBJ1-2; a weak D match, TRBD1 (5 bases). Trimming removed 6 bases from V and 2 bases from J, with 13 bases in between. This CDR3 contains 14 residues. CDR1 is MNHEY and CDR2 is SVGAGI in the germline V gene. The CDR3 loop reads CASSPLGENYGYTF. The CDR3 DNA reads TGTGCCAGCAGCCCCCTGGGGGAGAACTATGGCTACACCTTC.

This clonotype was seen only a few times. The chain has TRBV7-8 and TRBJ1-5; no definite D call. V dropped 0 bases and J dropped 5 bases, with 11 bases sitting between them. The CDR3 is made up of 15 amino acids. The germline gives CDR1 SGHVS, CDR2 FQNEAQ. This CDR3 reads CASSLAVARHQPQHF. The CDR3 nucleotides are TGTGCCAGCAGCTTAGCCGTGGCGAGGCATCAGCCCCAGCATTTT.